These T cell receptor beta chains were read from a single sample in a study of cytomegalovirus exposure and HLA in healthy donors. The table came from immunoSEQ multiplex PCR; TCRdb's copy has only in-frame clones and leaves some out. The top ten hold roughly 1.5% of the sample, which has about 180,000 clones, over 65% seen once. Sequenced: PBMCs. The source of these receptors is a man younger than 35 in good health and CMV-seronegative. Each CDR3 is given with its conserved first and last residue. Where a row states a size, it is once, few, many or the class of an expanded clone; other rows omit it.

j_gene	abundance	v_gene	CDR3aa
TRBJ1-5	-	TRBV2	CASSGLGGQPQHF
TRBJ2-6	-	TRBV9	CASSVVGQGSGANVLTF
TRBJ2-3	-	TRBV7-9	CASSGGPGARDTQYF
TRBJ1-5	-	TRBV21-1	CASSKVLIRDREINQPQHF
TRBJ1-1	-	TRBV6-5	CASLPLQGGTEAFF
TRBJ2-3	-	TRBV2	CASSASPGLFTDTQYF
TRBJ1-5	-	TRBV7-2	CASSARTGGNQPQHF
TRBJ1-5	few	TRBV7-2	CASSLAPDQPQHF
TRBJ2-1	-	TRBV15	CATSKTSGGAGEQFF
TRBJ2-7	few	TRBV5-6	CASSLILARPYEQYF
TRBJ1-5	-	TRBV2	CASSGRQGNQPQHF
TRBJ1-2	few	TRBV18	CASTSDREDFYGYTF
TRBJ2-1	-	TRBV29-1	CSVREGLTEQFF
TRBJ1-5	few	TRBV19	CAAGIGPQHF
TRBJ2-1	-	TRBV4-2	CASSQDRRGAVYNEQFF
TRBJ1-4	few	TRBV19	CASIGRPRNEKLFF
TRBJ2-1	-	TRBV27	CASSLRLLAGLSYNEQFF
TRBJ2-1	-	TRBV13	CASSLGRGRSLSYNEQFF
TRBJ2-7	once	TRBV7-2	CASSPGTSGGYSSYEQYF
TRBJ1-2	-	TRBV19	CASSRTWDRGVGYTF
TRBJ2-2	-	TRBV9	CASSGYWTGLAGSGELFF
TRBJ2-2	-	TRBV6-6	CASSTSGGPTGELFF
TRBJ2-3	-	TRBV7-2	CASSLGLAVRGATDTQYF
TRBJ2-7	-	TRBV11-3	CASSTRQGFSYEQYF
TRBJ1-2	-	TRBV30	CACALGQGVCGYTF
TRBJ2-2	-	TRBV7-6	CASSFTAGIVGELFF
TRBJ2-2	-	TRBV7-2	CASRFEAGELFF
TRBJ2-7	-	TRBV7-9	CASSPPGGEYEQYF
TRBJ1-2	-	TRBV29-1	CSVVVSGTGTNYGYTF
TRBJ2-5	-	TRBV7-8	CASSPGTKETQYF
TRBJ2-1	-	TRBV7-6	CASRLFRGGLLNYSYNEQFF
TRBJ2-5	-	TRBV7-2	CASSLFAGQGVTQAETQYF
TRBJ2-7	few	TRBV18	CASSGQAPSDHYEQYF
TRBJ2-1	-	TRBV7-2	CASSNRQGGVNEQFF
TRBJ2-1	-	TRBV9	CASSAGGAVYNEQFF
TRBJ1-2	-	TRBV6-6	CASSYGTGTYGYTF
TRBJ1-2	few	TRBV5-4	CASSSGLRNYGYTF
TRBJ1-2	-	TRBV5-6	CASSFGGGHGYTF
TRBJ2-5	-	TRBV5-4	CASSGDSQETQYF
TRBJ2-3	once	TRBV6-5	CASGGFPSTDTQYF
TRBJ2-2	few	TRBV30	CAWSFQGSGELFF
TRBJ1-1	-	TRBV4-1	CASSQADGTGCEAFF
TRBJ2-1	once	TRBV5-4	CASSFFRTSGRAYNEQFF